Ten or more counts support the clone carrying this T cell receptor beta chain. One end of the junction does not line up with germline, which may come from a read error. Unique molecular identifiers were built into the TCRbeta library. One entry per CDR3 protein results from TCRdb running MiXCR on the PCR reads. This table has about 340,000 distinct CDR3 sequences, over 9% appearing once. This CDR3 comprises 14 residues. Germline V lookup: CDR1 SGHRS, CDR2 YFSETQ. The data derive from a study of T-cell reconstitution after alpha-beta-depleted transplantation in children. The specimen was PBMCs from the stem cell graft donor, collected from the stem cell graft. V is TRBV5-1 and J is TRBJ2-7; 7 bases are shared with TRBD1. This sequence was found in a human donor who donated a stem cell graft to a child with acute lymphoblastic leukemia. CDR3 loop: CASSLGTASYEQYF. CDR3 DNA sequence: TGTGCCAGCAGTTTGGGGACAGCCTCCTACGAGCAGTACTTC.